This T cell receptor beta chain was identified in a study of neurological immune-mediated disorders (dated by TCRdb to between 2018 and 2020). Regarding the complete study: Using UMI-based sequencing, the study compared peripheral blood TCR-beta repertoires from patients with HTLV-I-associated myelopathy (HAM/TSP), patients with multiple sclerosis, and healthy controls. The approximately 110 TCR-beta libraries covered PBMC samples along with longitudinal samples, technical triplicates, and paired sorted CD4+ and CD8+ T-cell subsets. Technical triplicate libraries were sequenced to precisely calculate the variability in frequency of each individual clone. The cohort comprised 68 subjects: 15 or so HAM/TSP patients, some 34 multiple sclerosis patients and 20 healthy controls.

Reading the germline V gene (reference sequence) gives CDR1 SGHKS and CDR2 YYEKEE. V and J are trimmed by 4 bases and 0 bases, and the gene matches miss 7 bases of the junction. From its cysteine to its phenylalanine, the CDR3 spans 15 amino acids. The read is trimmed to its CDR3 DNA, 45 bases read in frame from base 1. Broader findings and caveats from the paper: Expanded clones from different subjects shared no identical CDR3 amino acid sequences, which suggests that TCR-beta repertoires were private in all groups. TCR clonal expansion was greatest in HAM/TSP patients and smallest in MS patients, who ranked below even healthy controls.

In its sample, this clonotype was seen a few times. Its cognate antigen has yet to be identified. No base qualities exist here, and no much larger clone lies one base off it. cDNA synthesis used template-switch 5'RACE with a primer carrying a 10-nucleotide random unique molecular identifier tagging each TCR transcript. Every sequencing run covered 15-18 subjects and yielded more than 180 million TCR-beta sequences. The RNeasy kit was used to extract total RNA. The KAPA Real-time Library Amplification kit was used to amplify TCR-beta VDJ regions with primers for the TCR constant region and the 5'RACE anchor. A first PCR added sample indexes and Illumina adaptors, and a second PCR then raised library yield. After Ampure bead purification, the roughly 650 bp TCR product was size-selected on a 2% E-gel SizeSelection system. Before pooling, library quality was checked on a Bioanalyzer, concentration was measured with Qubit, and libraries were quantified with the Kapa Library Quantification kit. An Illumina HiSeq 2500 sequenced the libraries paired-end 2 x 150 bp. To increase sequence diversity, about 25-30% phiX was spiked into each library pool. The original pipeline was this. Quality-filtered reads were processed with the UMI-based MiGEC pipeline, which removed over 80% of raw TCR sequences during error correction. IMGT germline references were used for alignment of VDJ genes, and clonotypes were defined by a unique CDR3 amino acid sequence together with V-J genes. VDJtools evaluated clonal expansion, Shannon diversity and CDR3 relatedness (CalcPairwiseDistances, ClusterSamples); CLCbio workbench built phylogenetic trees. A clone was classed as expanded if it had 8 or more unique UMIs, a cutoff based on coefficient-of-variation modelling across technical triplicates. Clones were called with MiXCR by TCRdb after fastp trimmed the public reads at Q25, and only in-frame beta chains were retained. Rows with one shared CDR3 protein collapse into an entry with the most common genes and DNA. The V and J calls reflect TCRdb's pipeline rather than the authors' work. The sample has more than 55,000 distinct CDR3 sequences on record, approximately 25% of them singletons. About 5% of the sample lies in the top ten.

According to the study, the label for this sample's time point signals: technical triplicate 2. Unsorted PBMC libraries were generated from 2 million PBMCs stored in RNAlater at -80 °C until RNA extraction. Peripheral blood was subjected to Ficoll-Hypaque density gradient centrifugation to isolate PBMCs, which were then cryopreserved in liquid nitrogen. This TCR derives from a man aged 55 to 70 with HTLV-1-associated myelopathy (HAM/TSP). Material: PBMCs. The chain was built from TRBV5-5 and TRBJ2-7; the central 7 bases match TRBD1. The CDR3 has the sequence CASSPTGTLSYEQYF. The DNA sequence is given as TGTGCCAGCAGCCCGACAGGGACCCTCTCCTACGAGCAGTACTTC.